Below, 15 T cell receptor beta chains from the same sample are listed, as sequenced in a study of control samples from healthy donors and cancer patients. Only in-frame clones appear in the TCRdb table, and some are missing; sequencing was by immunoSEQ multiplex PCR. Of 100,000 to 150,000 clones listed, around 90% were seen once; the top ten hold about 2.3%. Sequencing input: blood. The receptors were sampled from a man aged 35 to 55 in good health.

The rearrangement uses TRBV9 and TRBJ2-1; TRBD1 agrees at 12 bases. Germline V gene lookup returns CDR1 SGDLS and CDR2 YYNGEE. The V and J ends lost 4 bases and 8 bases, in that order; junction bases with no gene match: 10. The CDR3 totals 16 residues. CDR3 coding DNA: TGTGCCAGCAGCCGTACCGGGACAGGGGGCATCGATGAGCAGTTCTTC. This sequence encodes CASSRTGTGGIDEQFF.

The J gene is TRBJ2-7, the V gene TRBV2; a weak D match, TRBD2 (6 bases). CDR1 and CDR2 (germline): SNHLY, FYNNEI. V lost 8 bases, J lost 4 bases, and 18 bases lay in between. The CDR3 is 14 amino acids. The CDR3 nucleotides read TGTGCCAGCGGGGCGGGGACGGATTTTTACGAGCAGTACTTC. It translates to CASGAGTDFYEQYF. The full variable domain, its missing parts supplied by reference TRBV2 and TRBJ2-7, is EPEVTQTPSHQVTQMGQEVILRCVPISNHLYFYWYRQILGQKVEFLVSFYNNEISEKSEIFDDQFSVERPDGSNFTLKIRSTKLEDSAMYFCASGAGTDFYEQYFGPGTRLTVT.

This clone appeared a single time. Here the CDR3 reads CASSLSAGFNYGYTF. CDR3 DNA: TGTGCCAGCAGTTTAAGTGCGGGGTTCAACTATGGCTACACCTTC. The chain couples TRBV27 to TRBJ1-2; D is undetermined. From germline, CDR1 is MNHEY and CDR2 SMNVEV (reference sequence). The length of the CDR3 is 15 residues. V was shortened by 2 bases and J by 2 bases, with 12 bases between the two germline ends.

The gene calls are TRBV2 and TRBJ2-5; the D gene is possibly TRBD2 (7 bases). V lost 9 bases and J 7 bases, leaving 15 bases between the germline ends. There are 12 residues in the CDR3. CDR1 is SNHLY, CDR2 FYNNEI, per germline. The CDR3 reads CASTTGRGTQYF. CDR3 DNA: TGTGCCAGTACAACAGGGAGGGGGACCCAGTACTTC. The whole variable domain, remainder taken from reference TRBV2 and TRBJ2-5, is EPEVTQTPSHQVTQMGQEVILRCVPISNHLYFYWYRQILGQKVEFLVSFYNNEISEKSEIFDDQFSVERPDGSNFTLKIRSTKLEDSAMYFCASTTGRGTQYFGPGTRLLVL.

The V and J genes are TRBV2 and TRBJ2-1, with 10 positions matching TRBD1. V trimming: 6 bases; J trimming: 1 base; junction bases outside the gene matches: 3. The germline V gene has CDR1 SNHLY and CDR2 FYNNEI. The CDR3 is made up of 15 amino acids. CDR3 residues: CASRGGQGSYNEQFF. The CDR3 nucleotides read TGTGCCAGCAGAGGGGGACAGGGGTCCTACAATGAGCAGTTCTTC.

The chain joins TRBV7-3 to TRBJ1-1, with D uncertain. The CDR3 has 13 amino acids. Germline CDR1 SGHTA, CDR2 FQGTGA. V shed 1 base and J shed 0 bases, with 3 bases lying between them. CDR3: CASSLRMNTEAFF. DNA of the CDR3: TGTGCCAGCAGCTTAAGAATGAACACTGAAGCTTTCTTT.

The chain uses TRBV30 and TRBJ1-1; D remains ambiguous. Trimming removed 0 bases from V and 4 bases from J, with 9 bases in between. Germline V lookup: CDR1 GTSNPN, CDR2 SVGIG (reference sequence). The CDR3 spans 13 residues. In DNA form, the CDR3 reads TGTGCCTGGAGTGTAAGAGCCAGCACTGAAGCTTTCTTT. As protein: CAWSVRASTEAFF.

This clone was seen only once. CDR3 protein: CASSQGRAGGDTGELFF. In DNA form, the CDR3 reads TGTGCCAGCAGCCAAGGCCGAGCGGGGGGCGACACCGGGGAGCTGTTTTTT. The chain has TRBV3-1 (or the pseudogene TRBV3-2) and TRBJ2-2; TRBD2 matches 9 bases. V gave up 1 base and J gave up 3 bases; unmatched junction bases: 6. The CDR3 covers 17 residues. The germline V gene encodes CDR1 LGHDT and CDR2 YNNKEL (reference sequence).

The chain is built from TRBV5-1 and TRBJ2-1; TRBD2 aligns across 9 bases. In germline, CDR1 is SGHRS, CDR2 YFSETQ. V was pared by 0 bases and J by 7 bases, with 8 bases of the junction left unmatched. The length of the CDR3 is 16 residues. The CDR3 DNA reads TGCGCCAGCAGCTTGGCCGGGACTAGCAGTTTAAATGAGCAGTTCTTC. This codes for CASSLAGTSSLNEQFF.

V and J are TRBV7-2 and TRBJ1-6; D is uncertain. Germline lookup yields CDR1 SGHTA and CDR2 FQGNSA. Trimming took 6 bases from V and 9 from J, leaving 15 bases between them. This CDR3 has 14 residues. The CDR3 sequence is CASRPGLLGSPLHF. CDR3 nucleotide sequence: TGTGCCAGCAGACCCGGGCTCCTAGGTTCACCCCTCCACTTT.

The chain joins TRBV4-2 to TRBJ1-2; D is perhaps TRBD1 (5 bases). V was trimmed by 0 bases and J by 3 bases, leaving 11 bases between them. From germline, CDR1 is LGHNA and CDR2 YNFKEQ. CDR3 length: 15 amino acids. The CDR3 reads CASSQEMGRDYGYTF. CDR3 DNA: TGTGCCAGCAGCCAAGAAATGGGGCGCGACTATGGCTACACCTTC.

About this clone: A junction boundary mismatches the germline segment, possibly from a read error. This chain links TRBV19 with TRBJ2-3; TRBD2 matches 10 bases. The germline V gene encodes CDR1 LNHDA and CDR2 SQIVND (reference sequence). The CDR3 loop spans 15 amino acids. CDR3 nucleotides: TGTGCCAGTAGGATAGCGGGGGGCCGGGCAGATACGCAGTATTTT. Translation gives CASRIAGGRADTQYF.

V is TRBV18 and J is TRBJ1-2, with D hard to call. Germline CDR1 and CDR2: KGHSH and LQKENI. The CDR3 is 16 residues long. V was clipped by 2 bases and J by 4 bases, with 17 bases between them. The CDR3 here is CASSPTTSTEPYGYTF. The CDR3, as DNA: TGTGCCAGCTCACCAACCACATCTACCGAACCCTATGGCTACACCTTC.

The gene calls are TRBV2 and TRBJ1-5; D remains ambiguous. V was trimmed by 3 bases and J by 5 bases, leaving 8 bases between them. The CDR3 contains 13 residues. Per the germline V gene, CDR1 is SNHLY and CDR2 is FYNNEI. The CDR3 nucleotides are TGTGCCAGCAGTGACCTACAAGATCAGCCCCAGCATTTT. This gives the protein CASSDLQDQPQHF. Full variable domain (outside the CDR3, taken from reference TRBV2 and TRBJ1-5): EPEVTQTPSHQVTQMGQEVILRCVPISNHLYFYWYRQILGQKVEFLVSFYNNEISEKSEIFDDQFSVERPDGSNFTLKIRSTKLEDSAMYFCASSDLQDQPQHFGDGTRLSIL.

This chain links TRBV30 with TRBJ2-3, with D perhaps matching TRBD2 (5 bases). Germline CDR1 is GTSNPN and CDR2 is SVGIG (reference sequence). Trimming cost V 0 bases and J 2 bases, with 9 bases left between them. The CDR3 contains 14 residues. Written as DNA, the CDR3 is TGTGCCTGGAGTGTAGGACTTTCCACAGATACGCAGTATTTT. Translated: CAWSVGLSTDTQYF.